Listed here are 10 T cell receptor beta chains from one sample, sequenced in a study of blood T cell repertoires in COVID-19. Data came from immunoSEQ multiplex PCR; TCRdb stores just in-frame clones and leaves some out. The sample consists of about half a million clones, approximately 86% of them appearing once. Sequenced material: PBMCs or T cells enriched from blood (not recorded which). The receptors derive from a woman aged 55-70 years who had recovered from COVID-19.

CDR3 DNA: TGTGCCAGCAGCCATCCCTACCTCTTGAGCTCCTACAATGAGCAGTTCTTC. It yields the protein CASSHPYLLSSYNEQFF. V usage is TRBV14 and J usage is TRBJ2-1; no reliable D call. V lost 3 bases and J lost 0, with 15 bases in between. This CDR3 has 17 residues. CDR1 SGHDN and CDR2 FVKESK come from the germline V gene.

The CDR3 sequence: CAISENPGGEQYF. Written as DNA, the CDR3 is TGTGCCATCAGTGAGAATCCAGGTGGGGAGCAGTACTTC. The V and J genes are TRBV10-3 and TRBJ2-7, with D unresolved. V lost 2 bases to trimming and J lost 7 bases, with 12 bases between them. Germline V CDR1 and CDR2: ENHRY, SYGVKD. CDR3 length equals 13 residues.

Only one count was recorded for this clone. The V call is TRBV6-1, the J call TRBJ2-4, with D maybe TRBD1 (5 bases). The CDR3 is made up of 15 amino acids. Germline CDR1 MNHNS, CDR2 SASEGT. V shed 2 bases and J shed 6 bases, with 14 bases lying between them. CDR3 amino acids: CASSEPQGIGNIQYF. Here the CDR3 DNA reads TGTGCCAGCAGTGAACCCCAGGGTATAGGAAACATTCAGTACTTC.

This clone was counted a single time. The chain recombines TRBV28 with TRBJ1-5; TRBD1 matches at 10 bases. The V gene's germline CDR1 is MDHEN and CDR2 SYDVKM. The junction had 3 bases not matched to a gene; V was cut back by 6 bases and J by 1 base. The CDR3 totals 15 residues. CDR3 bases: TGTGCCAGCAGGCGGGACAGGGGAAGCAATCAGCCCCAGCATTTT. As protein: CASRRDRGSNQPQHF.

The chain employs TRBV3-1 (or the pseudogene TRBV3-2) and TRBJ1-1; no definite D call. CDR3 length equals 15 residues. V was trimmed by 5 bases and J by 10 bases, leaving 23 bases between them. CDR1 is LGHDT, CDR2 YNNKEL, per germline (reference sequence). CDR3: CASSASAGQEAAAFF. CDR3 nucleotide sequence: TGTGCCAGCAGCGCATCGGCCGGGCAGGAGGCAGCAGCTTTCTTT.

This clone has a handful of counts. The same CDR3 can be traced to other DNA sequences in this sample. This rearrangement joins TRBV5-1 to TRBJ2-1; a weak D match, TRBD2 (5 bases). There are 14 residues in the CDR3. V was pared by 0 bases and J by 3 bases, with 7 bases between. CDR1 and CDR2 from the germline V gene are SGHRS and YFSETQ. The CDR3 nucleotides read TGCGCCAGCAGCTTGGGCCGGGGCTACAATGAGCAGTTCTTC. Protein: CASSLGRGYNEQFF.

On this clone itself: Other DNA sequences within the sample encode an identical CDR3. The V call is TRBV19, the J call TRBJ1-2; 8 bases are a match to TRBD1. The CDR3 covers 13 residues. Losses at the gene ends were 3 bases for V and 4 bases for J; bases not matched to a gene: 1. Germline V lookup: CDR1 LNHDA, CDR2 SQIVND (reference sequence). CDR3 amino acids: CASSMGQAYGYTF. CDR3 sequence (DNA): TGTGCCAGTAGTATGGGACAGGCCTATGGCTACACCTTC.

The chain combines TRBV2 with TRBJ2-3; D gene unclear. Per the germline V gene, CDR1 is SNHLY and CDR2 is FYNNEI. The CDR3 length is 12 residues. Trimming pared 6 bases from V and 4 bases from J, leaving 8 bases between. CDR3 loop: CASRSEADTQYF. The CDR3 DNA is TGTGCCAGCAGGTCAGAGGCAGATACGCAGTATTTT.

This chain connects TRBV27 to TRBJ1-2, with 7 bases aligning to TRBD1. This CDR3 region has 16 residues. Germline V gene lookup returns CDR1 MNHEY and CDR2 SMNVEV (reference sequence). V was clipped by 5 bases and J by 4 bases; unmatched bases: 13. The CDR3 nucleotides read TGTGCCAGCAGTCCCCGGGGGACAGCTCCTCCCTATGGCTACACCTTC. Its protein is CASSPRGTAPPYGYTF.

J is TRBJ1-1 and V is TRBV5-1; TRBD1 is a possible D gene (5 bases). In germline, CDR1 is SGHRS, CDR2 YFSETQ. The V end lost 0 bases, the J end lost 6 bases, and 12 bases lay between the germline ends. This CDR3 has 14 residues. In nucleotides, the CDR3 is TGCGCCAGCAGCTTGGTGGGCAGGGAGGCTGAAGCTTTCTTT. Translation gives CASSLVGREAEAFF.